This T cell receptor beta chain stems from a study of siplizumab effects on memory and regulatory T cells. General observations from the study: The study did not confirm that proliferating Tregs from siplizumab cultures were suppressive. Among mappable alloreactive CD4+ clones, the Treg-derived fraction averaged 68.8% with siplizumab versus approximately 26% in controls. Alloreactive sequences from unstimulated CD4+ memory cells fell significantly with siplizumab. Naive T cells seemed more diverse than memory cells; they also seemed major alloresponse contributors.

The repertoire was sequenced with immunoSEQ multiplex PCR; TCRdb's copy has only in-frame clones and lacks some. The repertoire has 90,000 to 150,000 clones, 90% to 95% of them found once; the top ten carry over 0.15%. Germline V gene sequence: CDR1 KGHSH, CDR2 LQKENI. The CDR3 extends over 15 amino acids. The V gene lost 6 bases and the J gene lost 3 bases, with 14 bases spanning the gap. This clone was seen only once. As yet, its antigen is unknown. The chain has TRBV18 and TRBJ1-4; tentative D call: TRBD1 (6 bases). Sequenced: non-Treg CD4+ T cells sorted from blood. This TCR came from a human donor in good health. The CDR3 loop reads CASSRTGSANEKLFF. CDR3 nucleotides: TGTGCCAGCTCCCGAACAGGGTCGGCTAATGAAAAACTGTTTTTT.